Listed below are T cell receptor beta chains from one sample, sequenced in a study of blood T cell repertoires in COVID-19. Using immunoSEQ multiplex PCR, the repertoire was profiled, and TCRdb retains in-frame clones only, with some absent. The table has around 94,000 clones, around 87% seen once. Material: peripheral blood. Every receptor here comes from a man aged 50 or older with active or convalescent COVID-19. The CDR3 runs from the conserved cysteine through the conserved F or W. The order of the fields is CDR3 length, V gene, D gene, J gene, CDR3 protein. A D gene is named only where the DNA matches it firmly.

len: 17
v_gene: TRBV7-2
d_gene: TRBD1
j_gene: TRBJ1-6
CDR3aa: CASSDVDRDAYNSPLHF

len: 14
v_gene: TRBV3-1/TRBV3-2
d_gene: NA
j_gene: TRBJ2-3
CDR3aa: CATAVSGAPDTQYF

len: 16
v_gene: TRBV18
d_gene: NA
j_gene: TRBJ2-1
CDR3aa: CASSPPSQGLYNEQFF

len: 15
v_gene: TRBV7-6
d_gene: NA
j_gene: TRBJ2-3
CDR3aa: CASSGRGGGTDTQYF

len: 13
v_gene: TRBV5-1
d_gene: NA
j_gene: TRBJ1-6
CDR3aa: CASSDLQGSPLHF

len: 16
v_gene: TRBV19
d_gene: NA
j_gene: TRBJ1-3
CDR3aa: CATKETQGFSGNTIYF

len: 17
v_gene: TRBV5-1
d_gene: TRBD2
j_gene: TRBJ2-5
CDR3aa: CASSLVPLAGEAETQYF

len: 17
v_gene: TRBV28
d_gene: TRBD1
j_gene: TRBJ2-7
CDR3aa: CASSYLLSDRERYEQYF

len: 17
v_gene: TRBV28
d_gene: NA
j_gene: TRBJ1-1
CDR3aa: CASSFQGLMMMNTEAFF

len: 14
v_gene: TRBV7-7
d_gene: NA
j_gene: TRBJ2-5
CDR3aa: CASSFRRQQETQYF

len: 12
v_gene: TRBV5-8
d_gene: NA
j_gene: TRBJ1-2
CDR3aa: CASSFLGGGYTF

len: 15
v_gene: TRBV28
d_gene: TRBD1
j_gene: TRBJ1-5
CDR3aa: CAIDRTGGGNQPQHF

len: 16
v_gene: TRBV5-4
d_gene: TRBD1
j_gene: TRBJ2-2
CDR3aa: CASSPGTGWSTGELFF

len: 14
v_gene: TRBV18
d_gene: TRBD1
j_gene: TRBJ1-1
CDR3aa: CASSPFDRGEGAFF

len: 13
v_gene: TRBV16
d_gene: TRBD1
j_gene: TRBJ2-2
CDR3aa: CASSRTGPGELFF

len: 15
v_gene: TRBV19
d_gene: NA
j_gene: TRBJ2-1
CDR3aa: CASSIGRFSYNEQFF

len: 17
v_gene: TRBV28
d_gene: NA
j_gene: TRBJ1-4
CDR3aa: CASSPNGAGAQGEKLFF

len: 15
v_gene: TRBV7-2
d_gene: NA
j_gene: TRBJ1-5
CDR3aa: CASSRTVLSNQPQHF

len: 15
v_gene: TRBV3-1/TRBV3-2
d_gene: TRBD2
j_gene: TRBJ2-1
CDR3aa: CASRRSGSSYNEQFF

len: 12
v_gene: TRBV24-1
d_gene: NA
j_gene: TRBJ1-5
CDR3aa: CATSDSGQPQHF

len: 16
v_gene: TRBV11-3
d_gene: TRBD1
j_gene: TRBJ2-1
CDR3aa: CASSLVSGGAYNEQFF

len: 13
v_gene: TRBV5-1
d_gene: NA
j_gene: TRBJ1-1
CDR3aa: CASSLGRNTEAFF

len: 13
v_gene: TRBV6-4
d_gene: NA
j_gene: TRBJ1-2
CDR3aa: CASSDSAGDGYTF

len: 15
v_gene: TRBV3-1/TRBV3-2
d_gene: NA
j_gene: TRBJ2-3
CDR3aa: CASSQDQGPTDTQYF

len: 15
v_gene: TRBV5-1
d_gene: NA
j_gene: TRBJ2-1
CDR3aa: CASSFTGRSDNEQFF

len: 16
v_gene: TRBV11-2
d_gene: TRBD2
j_gene: TRBJ2-2
CDR3aa: CASSADGLAGFGELFF

len: 15
v_gene: TRBV11-2
d_gene: NA
j_gene: TRBJ1-4
CDR3aa: CASSWTEATNEKLFF

len: 14
v_gene: TRBV9
d_gene: TRBD2
j_gene: TRBJ2-5
CDR3aa: CASSVASGKETQYF

len: 14
v_gene: TRBV7-9
d_gene: NA
j_gene: TRBJ2-3
CDR3aa: CASSLDGGWDTQYF

len: 12
v_gene: TRBV12-3/TRBV12-4
d_gene: TRBD1
j_gene: TRBJ2-3
CDR3aa: CASSLGTGAWYF

len: 15
v_gene: TRBV5-8
d_gene: TRBD1
j_gene: TRBJ1-5
CDR3aa: CASSVRTGPNQPQHF

len: 17
v_gene: TRBV10-2
d_gene: TRBD1
j_gene: TRBJ2-1
CDR3aa: CASSEWVGTGSGNEQFF

len: 14
v_gene: TRBV10-2
d_gene: NA
j_gene: TRBJ1-2
CDR3aa: CASSVPGLASGYTF

len: 13
v_gene: TRBV6-5
d_gene: NA
j_gene: TRBJ2-5
CDR3aa: CASSYTGPETQYF

len: 13
v_gene: TRBV2
d_gene: TRBD1
j_gene: TRBJ1-1
CDR3aa: CASTGTAYREAFF

len: 13
v_gene: TRBV11-3
d_gene: NA
j_gene: TRBJ2-3
CDR3aa: CASSPPDRDTQYF

len: 16
v_gene: TRBV24-1
d_gene: TRBD1
j_gene: TRBJ2-3
CDR3aa: CATSDSTGGGTDTQYF

len: 16
v_gene: TRBV25-1
d_gene: TRBD1
j_gene: TRBJ1-4
CDR3aa: CASTQTSTGMREKLFF

len: 15
v_gene: TRBV7-2
d_gene: TRBD1
j_gene: TRBJ2-5
CDR3aa: CASSPQGARQETQYF

len: 13
v_gene: TRBV14
d_gene: NA
j_gene: TRBJ2-5
CDR3aa: CASSQGGAETQYF

len: 14
v_gene: TRBV7-2
d_gene: TRBD2
j_gene: TRBJ2-5
CDR3aa: CASSQGLVSETQYF

len: 13
v_gene: TRBV3-1/TRBV3-2
d_gene: NA
j_gene: TRBJ2-2
CDR3aa: CASSFRAGGELFF

len: 13
v_gene: TRBV19
d_gene: NA
j_gene: TRBJ2-5
CDR3aa: CASSGTYQETQYF

len: 14
v_gene: TRBV3-1/TRBV3-2
d_gene: TRBD1
j_gene: TRBJ1-3
CDR3aa: CASSQTGTGNTIYF

len: 15
v_gene: TRBV15
d_gene: NA
j_gene: TRBJ2-2
CDR3aa: CATSRGTANTGELFF

len: 14
v_gene: TRBV16
d_gene: NA
j_gene: TRBJ1-1
CDR3aa: CASSQTAAGTEAFF

len: 16
v_gene: TRBV24-1
d_gene: TRBD1
j_gene: TRBJ2-5
CDR3aa: CATSALGGQGRETQYF

len: 13
v_gene: TRBV30
d_gene: NA
j_gene: TRBJ1-2
CDR3aa: CASPLQGNYGYTF

len: 19
v_gene: TRBV7-2
d_gene: TRBD2
j_gene: TRBJ2-3
CDR3aa: CASSLAGTSGGPLTDTQYF

len: 14
v_gene: TRBV5-1
d_gene: NA
j_gene: TRBJ1-4
CDR3aa: CASSLAGVEEKLFF

len: 15
v_gene: TRBV5-6
d_gene: NA
j_gene: TRBJ2-6
CDR3aa: CASSLEGVWANVLTF

len: 15
v_gene: TRBV5-1
d_gene: NA
j_gene: TRBJ2-1
CDR3aa: CASSLAQDSYNEQFF

len: 13
v_gene: TRBV6-5
d_gene: NA
j_gene: TRBJ2-5
CDR3aa: CASSYSSAETQYF

len: 15
v_gene: TRBV5-1
d_gene: NA
j_gene: TRBJ2-7
CDR3aa: CASSSLEDSTYEQYF

len: 13
v_gene: TRBV7-2
d_gene: NA
j_gene: TRBJ1-1
CDR3aa: CASSVDWGAEAFF